The clone carrying this T cell receptor (beta chain) was observed a handful of times. Participants came from some 23 US areas, aged roughly 18 to 89 years. Cohort placement rested on clinical history that participants reported themselves. Two negative PCRs, clearance, or symptom resolution characterized the recovered Cohort 3 donors. TCRdb's copy holds only in-frame clones and misses some; the assay was immunoSEQ multiplex PCR. The sample holds around 150,000 clones, over 75% seen once. The data were taken from a study of blood T cell repertoires in COVID-19. Study at large: Donors in the United States, Italy and Spain gave samples during acute or convalescent COVID-19.

The CDR3 loop spans 16 amino acids. The V gene's germline CDR1 is SGHAT and CDR2 FQNNGV. V shed 6 bases and J 4 bases; nucleotides not matched to a gene: 7. Sequenced sample: PBMCs or T cells enriched from blood (not recorded which). V usage is TRBV11-2 and J usage is TRBJ2-2; 11 nucleotides match TRBD1. This sequence originates from a man aged 50 to 59 who had recovered from COVID-19. CDR3 nucleotide sequence: TGTGCCAGCAGTCGGACAGGGGGCGCGGGCACCGGGGAGCTGTTTTTT. Translated, it gives CASSRTGGAGTGELFF.